This T cell receptor (beta chain) appears in the sequencing data of a study of T cell responses to AZD1222 COVID-19 vaccine. Study-wide results and limits: Clonal diversity was possibly underestimated, and the donors were mostly white British, with more females. Of spike-specific TCRs, nearly half reportedly target regions left unmutated in variants. Receipt of two AZD1222 doses was followed by a rise in Spike-specific TCR breadth and depth.

Method: immunoSEQ multiplex PCR; TCRdb's copy keeps in-frame clones and lacks some. The sample includes some 100,000 clones, roughly 90% of them seen just once. About this clone: What it binds is unknown.

From germline, CDR1 is SGHAT and CDR2 FQNNGV. The V and J ends lost 2 bases and 4 bases respectively, with 17 bases between them. The CDR3 is 16 residues long. The chain recombines TRBV11-2 with TRBJ2-5, with D possibly TRBD1 on 5 matching bases. The clonotype comes from an adult in good health. Source: peripheral blood, taken on day 0 of MenACWY control vaccination. This chain's CDR3 is CASSLRTGLSGETQYF. DNA for the CDR3: TGTGCCAGCAGCTTACGAACAGGCCTTTCGGGAGAGACCCAGTACTTC.